Sequencing of this T cell receptor (beta chain) was carried out in a study of regulatory dendritic cells for organ transplantation. Study-level findings and limits: Memory CD8+ clonal expansion seemed more limited with regulatory than mature dendritic cells. Resting memory CD8+ T cells held the most alloreactive clonotypes. Memory T cells were less diverse than naive, with memory CD8+ most oligoclonal.

Repertoires were generated with immunoSEQ multiplex PCR, while TCRdb's copy carries only in-frame clones and drops some. The sample lists nearly 30,000 clones; 60% to 80% were seen once. Comments on this clone: Its antigen is not known.

Naive CD45RA+ and memory CD45RO+ CD4+ or CD8+ T cells were FACS-sorted. The V gene's germline CDR1 is SQVTM and CDR2 ANQGSEA. The CDR3 consists of 14 residues. Between the trimmed V and J ends, which lost 6 bases and 0 bases, there was a span of 13 bases. The sequenced sample consisted of memory CD4+ T cells from blood. Documented subset: CD45RO+ memory T cells. This clonotype was obtained from a human donor in good health. The chain has TRBV29-1 and TRBJ2-3; D perhaps matches TRBD2 (6 bases). The CDR3: CSVAGPFSTDTQYF. The CDR3, as DNA: TGCAGCGTGGCGGGGCCGTTTAGCACAGATACGCAGTATTTT.